What follows describes a single T cell receptor (beta chain). Antigen unknown. One entry per CDR3 protein, called by TCRdb with MiXCR from the RT-PCR reads. The data hold 800,000 or so distinct CDR3 sequences, with less than 25% observed a single time. This entry comes from a study of response to subunit inactivated influenza vaccine. Study-wide results and limits: Authors suggested few new T cells are recruited by each seasonal influenza vaccination.

The CDR3 totals 13 residues. Unmatched junction bases numbered 7, after V lost 1 base and J lost 12 bases. The V gene's germline CDR1 is SGHDT and CDR2 YYEEEE. The input for sequencing was PBMCs from blood, taken 5 days after vaccination. The chain is built from TRBV5-6 and TRBJ2-3, with 8 bases lining up with TRBD2. This TCR was sampled from a man aged 50-60 years who received an inactivated influenza vaccine. As DNA, the CDR3 is TGTGCCAGCAGCTTGTCCGAGACTAGCGACCAGTATTTT. This translates into CASSLSETSDQYF.